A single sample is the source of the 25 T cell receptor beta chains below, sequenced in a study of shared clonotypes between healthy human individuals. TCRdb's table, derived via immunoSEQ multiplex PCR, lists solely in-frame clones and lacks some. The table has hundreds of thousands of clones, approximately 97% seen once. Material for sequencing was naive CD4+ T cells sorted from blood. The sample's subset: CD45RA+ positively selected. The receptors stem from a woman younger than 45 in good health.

CDR3: CASRGNLNRRPTLYEQYF. Written as DNA, the CDR3 is TGTGCCAGCAGGGGAAACTTGAACAGGAGACCGACCCTTTACGAGCAGTACTTC. The genes are TRBV28 and TRBJ2-7; D perhaps matches TRBD1 (5 bases). V lost 6 bases, J lost 4 bases, and 28 bases lay in between. Germline V gene lookup returns CDR1 MDHEN and CDR2 SYDVKM. The CDR3 covers 18 residues.

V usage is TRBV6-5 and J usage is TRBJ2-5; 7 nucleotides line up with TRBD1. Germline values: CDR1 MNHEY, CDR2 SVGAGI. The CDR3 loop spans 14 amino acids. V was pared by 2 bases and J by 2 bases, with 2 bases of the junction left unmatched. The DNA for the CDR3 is TGTGCCAGCAGTTACGACAGGGATCAAGAGACCCAGTACTTC. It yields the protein CASSYDRDQETQYF.

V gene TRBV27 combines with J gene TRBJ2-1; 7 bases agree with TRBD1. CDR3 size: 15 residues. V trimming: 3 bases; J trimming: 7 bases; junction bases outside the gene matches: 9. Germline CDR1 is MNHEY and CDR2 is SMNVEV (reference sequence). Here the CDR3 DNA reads TGTGCCAGCAGTTTCGGGACAGCTTATTTAAATGAGCAGTTCTTC. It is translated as CASSFGTAYLNEQFF.

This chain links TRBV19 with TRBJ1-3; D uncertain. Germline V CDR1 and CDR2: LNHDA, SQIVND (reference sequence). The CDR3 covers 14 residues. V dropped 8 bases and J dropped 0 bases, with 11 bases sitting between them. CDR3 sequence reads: CASRVNYSGNTIYF. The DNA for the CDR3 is TGTGCCAGTCGGGTGAACTACTCTGGAAACACCATATATTTT.

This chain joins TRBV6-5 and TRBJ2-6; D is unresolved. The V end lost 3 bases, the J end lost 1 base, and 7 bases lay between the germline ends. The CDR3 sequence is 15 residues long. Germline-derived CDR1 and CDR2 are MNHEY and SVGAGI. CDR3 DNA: TGTGCCAGCAGTTATGGGATTTCTGGGGCCAACGTCCTGACTTTC. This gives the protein CASSYGISGANVLTF.

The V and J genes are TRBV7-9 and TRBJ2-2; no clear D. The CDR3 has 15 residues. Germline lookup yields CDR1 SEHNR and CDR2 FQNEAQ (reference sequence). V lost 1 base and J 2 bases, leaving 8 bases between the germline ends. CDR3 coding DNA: TGTGCCAGCAGCTTAGATCTTCGTAACACCGGGGAGCTGTTTTTT. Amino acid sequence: CASSLDLRNTGELFF.

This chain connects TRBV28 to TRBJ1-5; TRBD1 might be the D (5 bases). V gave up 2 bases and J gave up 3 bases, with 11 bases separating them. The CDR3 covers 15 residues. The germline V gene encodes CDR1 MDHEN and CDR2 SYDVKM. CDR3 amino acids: CASSLGTGFNQPQHF. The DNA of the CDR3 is TGTGCCAGCAGTTTAGGAACAGGCTTCAATCAGCCCCAGCATTTT. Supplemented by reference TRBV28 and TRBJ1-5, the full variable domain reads DVKVTQSSRYLVKRTGEKVFLECVQDMDHENMFWYRQDPGLGLRLIYFSYDVKMKEKGDIPEGYSVSREKKERFSLILESASTNQTSMYLCASSLGTGFNQPQHFGDGTRLSIL.

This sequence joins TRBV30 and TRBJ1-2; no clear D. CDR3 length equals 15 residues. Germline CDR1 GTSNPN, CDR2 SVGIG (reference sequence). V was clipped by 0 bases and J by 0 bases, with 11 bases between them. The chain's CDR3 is CAWSVLAGANYGYTF. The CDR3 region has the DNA TGTGCCTGGAGTGTGCTGGCTGGAGCTAACTATGGCTACACCTTC.

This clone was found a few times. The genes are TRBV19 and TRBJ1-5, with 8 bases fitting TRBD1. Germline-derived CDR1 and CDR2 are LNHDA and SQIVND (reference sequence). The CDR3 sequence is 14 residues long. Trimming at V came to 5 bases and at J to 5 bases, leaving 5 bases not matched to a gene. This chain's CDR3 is CASSRDRGDQPQHF. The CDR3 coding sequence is TGTGCCAGTAGTCGAGACAGGGGCGATCAGCCCCAGCATTTT.

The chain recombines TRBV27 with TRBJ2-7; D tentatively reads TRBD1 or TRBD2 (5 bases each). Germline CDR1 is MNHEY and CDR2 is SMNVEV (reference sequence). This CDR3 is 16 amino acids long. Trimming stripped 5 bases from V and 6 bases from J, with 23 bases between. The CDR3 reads CASSPQSRLGTGEQYF. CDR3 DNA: TGTGCCAGCAGTCCACAATCCCGACTGGGGACGGGCGAGCAGTACTTC.

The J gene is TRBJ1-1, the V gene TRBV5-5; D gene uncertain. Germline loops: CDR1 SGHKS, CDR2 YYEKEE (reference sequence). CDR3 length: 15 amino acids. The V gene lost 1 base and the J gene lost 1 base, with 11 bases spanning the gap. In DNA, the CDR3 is TGTGCCAGCAGCTTGACGAGGCAGCCGAACACTGAAGCTTTCTTT. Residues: CASSLTRQPNTEAFF. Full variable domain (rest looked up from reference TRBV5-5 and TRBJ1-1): DAGVTQSPTHLIKTRGQQVTLRCSPISGHKSVSWYQQVLGQGPQFIFQYYEKEERGRGNFPDRFSARQFPNYSSELNVNALLLGDSALYLCASSLTRQPNTEAFFGQGTRLTVV.

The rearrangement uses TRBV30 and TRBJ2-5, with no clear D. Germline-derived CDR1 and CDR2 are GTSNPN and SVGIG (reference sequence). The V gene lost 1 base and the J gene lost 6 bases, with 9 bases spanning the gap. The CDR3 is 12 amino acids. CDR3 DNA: TGTGCCTGGAGTGAGGGCCGAAAGACCCAGTACTTC. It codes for CAWSEGRKTQYF.

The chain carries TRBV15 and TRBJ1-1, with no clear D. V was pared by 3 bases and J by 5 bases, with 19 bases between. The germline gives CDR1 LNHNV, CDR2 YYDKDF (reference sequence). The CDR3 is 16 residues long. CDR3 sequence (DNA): TGTGCCACCAGCAGGGGGAGTGGAGATATAGGGACTGAAGCTTTCTTT. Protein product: CATSRGSGDIGTEAFF. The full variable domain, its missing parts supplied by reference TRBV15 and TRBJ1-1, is DAMVIQNPRYQVTQFGKPVTLSCSQTLNHNVMYWYQQKSSQAPKLLFHYYDKDFNNEADTPDNFQSRRPNTSFCFLDIRSPGLGDTAMYLCATSRGSGDIGTEAFFGQGTRLTVV.

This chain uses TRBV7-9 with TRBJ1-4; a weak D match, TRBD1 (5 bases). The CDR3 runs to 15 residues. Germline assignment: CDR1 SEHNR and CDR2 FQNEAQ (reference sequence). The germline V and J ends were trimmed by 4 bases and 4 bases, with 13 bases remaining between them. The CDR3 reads CASSWGVGGNEKLFF. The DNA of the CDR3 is TGTGCCAGCAGCTGGGGGGTCGGAGGTAATGAAAAACTGTTTTTT.

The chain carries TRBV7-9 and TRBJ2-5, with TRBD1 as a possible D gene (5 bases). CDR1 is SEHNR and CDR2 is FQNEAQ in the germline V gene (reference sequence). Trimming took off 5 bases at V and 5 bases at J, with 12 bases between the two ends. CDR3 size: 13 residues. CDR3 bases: TGTGCCAGCAGCCACACAGGCTTCGAGACCCAGTACTTC. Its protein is CASSHTGFETQYF.

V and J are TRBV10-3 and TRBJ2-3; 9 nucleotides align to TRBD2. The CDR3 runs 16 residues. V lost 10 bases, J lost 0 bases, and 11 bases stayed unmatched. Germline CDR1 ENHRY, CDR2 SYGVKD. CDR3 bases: TGTGCCACCCGGGGGGTAGCGGGAGCTAGCACAGATACGCAGTATTTT. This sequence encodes CATRGVAGASTDTQYF.

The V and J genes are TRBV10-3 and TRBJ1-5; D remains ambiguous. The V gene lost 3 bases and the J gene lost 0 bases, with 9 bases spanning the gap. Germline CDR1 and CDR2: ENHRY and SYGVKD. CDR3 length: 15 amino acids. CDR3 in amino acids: CAISDAGLSNQPQHF. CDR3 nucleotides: TGTGCCATCAGTGACGCTGGCCTTAGCAATCAGCCCCAGCATTTT.

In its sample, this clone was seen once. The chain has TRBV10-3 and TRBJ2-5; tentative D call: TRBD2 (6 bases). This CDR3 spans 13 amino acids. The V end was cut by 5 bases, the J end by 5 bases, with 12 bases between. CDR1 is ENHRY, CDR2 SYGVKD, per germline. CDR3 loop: CAISTWRVETQYF. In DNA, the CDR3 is TGTGCCATCAGTACGTGGAGGGTGGAGACCCAGTACTTC.

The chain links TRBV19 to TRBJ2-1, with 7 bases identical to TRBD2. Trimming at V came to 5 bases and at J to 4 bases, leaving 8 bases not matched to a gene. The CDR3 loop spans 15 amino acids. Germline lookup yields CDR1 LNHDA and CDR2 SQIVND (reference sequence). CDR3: CASSDSTGLYNEQFF. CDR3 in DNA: TGTGCCAGTAGTGACTCCACGGGACTATACAATGAGCAGTTCTTC.

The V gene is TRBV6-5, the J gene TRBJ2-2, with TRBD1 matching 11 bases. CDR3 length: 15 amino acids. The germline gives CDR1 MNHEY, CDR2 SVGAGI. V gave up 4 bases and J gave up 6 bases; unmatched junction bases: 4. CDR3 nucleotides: TGTGCCAGCAGTTTACAGGGACAGGGGGCCGGGGAGCTGTTTTTT. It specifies CASSLQGQGAGELFF.

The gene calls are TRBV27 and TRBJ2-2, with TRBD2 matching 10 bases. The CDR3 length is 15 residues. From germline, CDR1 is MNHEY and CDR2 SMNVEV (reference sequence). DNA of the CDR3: TGTGCGTACGACCTAGCGGGAGAAGGGGCCGGGGAGCTGTTTTTT. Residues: CAYDLAGEGAGELFF.

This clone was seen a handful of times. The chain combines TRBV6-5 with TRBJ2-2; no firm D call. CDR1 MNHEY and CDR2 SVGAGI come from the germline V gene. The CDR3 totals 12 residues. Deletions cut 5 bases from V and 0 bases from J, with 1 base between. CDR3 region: CASSTNTGELFF. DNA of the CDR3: TGTGCCAGCAGTACGAACACCGGGGAGCTGTTTTTT.

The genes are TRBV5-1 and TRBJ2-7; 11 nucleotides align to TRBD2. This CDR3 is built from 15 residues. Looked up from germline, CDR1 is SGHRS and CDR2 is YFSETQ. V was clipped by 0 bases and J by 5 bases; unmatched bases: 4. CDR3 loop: CASSLALAGENEQYF. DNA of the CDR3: TGCGCCAGCAGCTTGGCACTAGCGGGAGAAAACGAGCAGTACTTC.

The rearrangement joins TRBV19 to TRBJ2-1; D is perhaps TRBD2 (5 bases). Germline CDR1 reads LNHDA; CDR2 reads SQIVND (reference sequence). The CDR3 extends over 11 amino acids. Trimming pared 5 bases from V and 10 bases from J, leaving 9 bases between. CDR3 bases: TGTGCCAGTAGTGGACTGGCGGAGCAGTTCTTC. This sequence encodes CASSGLAEQFF.

CDR3 in DNA: TGTGCCAGTACCCGCGGCGGGAGGCTCTCCGAGCAGTACTTC. The encoded protein is CASTRGGRLSEQYF. V gene TRBV19 combines with J gene TRBJ2-7, with 8 bases matching TRBD2. Germline CDR1 is LNHDA and CDR2 is SQIVND (reference sequence). The trim removed 7 bases at V and 6 bases at J, leaving 11 bases unmatched. This CDR3 comprises 14 residues.